The entry that follows covers one TCR beta chain sequence. The antigen remains undetermined. Three nested ARM-PCR rounds with V-beta and C-beta primers built TCRB libraries. TCRB-specific cDNA synthesis used 0.45 to 0.5 ug of total RNA. Unique molecular identifiers were not described for the libraries. TCRdb redid the calling of the multiplex PCR reads with MiXCR, one entry per CDR3 protein. The data hold nearly 8,500 distinct CDR3 sequences, with about 76% observed a single time. CDR3 size: 13 residues. Germline V gene lookup returns CDR1 DFQATT and CDR2 SNEGSKA (reference sequence). Trimming left V 1 base short and J 5 bases short, with 11 bases between. The sample originates from a study of tumor-infiltrating lymphocytes in glioblastoma multiforme. The study's findings and limits: Clone frequencies may be distorted by unequal TCR transcripts per cell. The T cells in this sample were not sorted into functional subsets.

The TCR originated in a male donor with glioblastoma. The specimen was brain tumor tissue. The chain uses TRBV20-1 and TRBJ1-1; D not resolved. The CDR3 spells CSARVAGGTEAFF. DNA of the CDR3: TGCAGTGCTAGAGTAGCCGGAGGGACTGAAGCTTTCTTT.